This T cell receptor beta chain was profiled in a study of neurological immune-mediated disorders. Trimming pared 0 bases from V and 0 bases from J, leaving 7 bases between. The CDR3 runs 15 residues. Looked up from germline, CDR1 is SGHKS and CDR2 is YYEKEE (reference sequence). This clonotype was detected many times. Described time point: longitudinal time-point 3. 5'RACE generated cDNA with 10-nucleotide random UMIs. Via MiXCR, TCRdb re-called the 5' RACE reads, giving one row per CDR3 protein. Of fewer than 50,000 distinct CDR3 sequences listed, approximately 11% are singletons. The specimen sequenced was PBMCs. V is TRBV5-5 and J is TRBJ1-5; D is uncertain. The sequence came from a male donor with HTLV-1-associated myelopathy (HAM/TSP). The CDR3 loop reads CASSLGRDSNQPQHF. The CDR3 region has the DNA TGTGCCAGCAGCTTGGGGAGGGATAGCAATCAGCCCCAGCATTTT.